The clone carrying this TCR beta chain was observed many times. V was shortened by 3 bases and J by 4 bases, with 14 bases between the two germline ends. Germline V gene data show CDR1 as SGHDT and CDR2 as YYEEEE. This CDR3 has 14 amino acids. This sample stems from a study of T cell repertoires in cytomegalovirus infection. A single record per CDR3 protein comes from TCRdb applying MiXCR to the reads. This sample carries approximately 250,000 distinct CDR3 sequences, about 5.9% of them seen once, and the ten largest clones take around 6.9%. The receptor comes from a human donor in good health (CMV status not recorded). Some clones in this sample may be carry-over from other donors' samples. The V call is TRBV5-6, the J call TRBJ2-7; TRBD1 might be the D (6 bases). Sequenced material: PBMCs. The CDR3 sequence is CASSWGTTGYEQYF. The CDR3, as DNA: TGTGCCAGCAGCTGGGGTACTACAGGGTACGAGCAGTACTTC.